This paragraph covers one T cell receptor (beta chain) sequence. Its antigen is not known. This entry belongs to a study of post-analysis software for immune sequencing data. Overall study context: The courses of disease that were included comprised relapsing-remitting, secondary progressive and progressive-relapsing multiple sclerosis.

The trim removed 8 bases at V and 3 bases at J, leaving 6 bases unmatched. The CDR3 totals 13 residues. The germline V gene has CDR1 MGHDK and CDR2 SYGVNS. Every TCR beta cDNA library bore unique molecular identifiers. T cells numbering about 0.85 to 11 million yielded around 500,000 cDNA molecules. TCRdb reanalysed the PCR reads using MiXCR and keeps one entry per CDR3 protein. This table holds a few hundred thousand distinct CDR3 sequences, approximately 46% found once. General study results and limits: Relative to controls, patients with multiple sclerosis showed significantly lower normalized Chao1 diversity. There were several TRBV segments more frequent in patients than controls, and TRBV5-6, TRBV5-1 and TRBV20-1 were among them. F-measure co-clustering was strong for batch-matched samples.

This clonotype was obtained from a girl under 18 with multiple sclerosis. The specimen sequenced was blood. The V gene is TRBV25-1, the J gene TRBJ2-7, with 8 nucleotides matching TRBD2. The CDR3 region has the DNA TGTGCCAGCCGGGGTAGCGGGAACTACGAGCAGTACTTC. This codes for CASRGSGNYEQYF.